Only a few counts were recorded for the clone carrying this T cell receptor (beta chain). Its antigen is undetermined. CDR3 length: 16 residues. Germline V gives CDR1 SGDLS, CDR2 YYNGEE. V lost 0 bases to trimming and J lost 7 bases; unmatched junction nucleotides: 7. Preparing the TCRbeta library involved the use of unique molecular identifiers. TCRdb passed the PCR reads through MiXCR, listing each CDR3 protein once. Of about 340,000 distinct CDR3 sequences listed, 16% are singletons. These data are taken from a study of T-cell reconstitution after alpha-beta-depleted transplantation in children. Whole-study findings and limits: Once a year had passed after transplant, T-cell counts and diversity came mostly from newly produced T cells.

The clonotype originates from a male patient between 2 and 10 years old who had a stem cell transplant for acute lymphoblastic leukemia, so the T cells may come from the graft donor. The specimen comprised PBMCs, mostly from graft donor cells, sampled 360 days after TCRalphabeta/CD19-depleted stem cell transplant. The chain joins TRBV9 to TRBJ2-1; 10 nucleotides align to TRBD2. The CDR3 sequence: CASSVVGTSEWNEQFF. As DNA, the CDR3 is TGTGCCAGCAGCGTAGTAGGGACTAGCGAATGGAATGAGCAGTTCTTC.